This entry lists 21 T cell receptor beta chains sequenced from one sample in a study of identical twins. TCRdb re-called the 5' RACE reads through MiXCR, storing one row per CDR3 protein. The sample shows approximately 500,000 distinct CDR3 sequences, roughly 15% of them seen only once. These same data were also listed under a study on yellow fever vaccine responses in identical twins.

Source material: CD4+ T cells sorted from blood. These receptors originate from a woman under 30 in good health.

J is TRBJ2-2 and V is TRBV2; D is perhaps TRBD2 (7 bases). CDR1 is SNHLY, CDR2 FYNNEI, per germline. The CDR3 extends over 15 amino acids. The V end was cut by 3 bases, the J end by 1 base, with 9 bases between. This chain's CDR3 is CASSEGGLNTGELFF. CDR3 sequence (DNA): TGTGCCAGCAGTGAGGGGGGGCTGAACACCGGGGAGCTGTTTTTT.

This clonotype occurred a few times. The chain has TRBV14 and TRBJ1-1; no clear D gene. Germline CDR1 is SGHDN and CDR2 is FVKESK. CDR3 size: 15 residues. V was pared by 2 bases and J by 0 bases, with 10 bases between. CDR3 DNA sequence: TGTGCCAGCAGCCAACAAGGGCTTTTGAACACTGAAGCTTTCTTT. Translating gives CASSQQGLLNTEAFF.

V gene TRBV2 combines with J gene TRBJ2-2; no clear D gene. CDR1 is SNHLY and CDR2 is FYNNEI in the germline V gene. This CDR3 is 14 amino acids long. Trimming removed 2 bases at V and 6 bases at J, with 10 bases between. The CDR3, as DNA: TGTGCCAGCAGTGAACGGGTGGTAGCCGGGGAGCTGTTTTTT. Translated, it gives CASSERVVAGELFF.

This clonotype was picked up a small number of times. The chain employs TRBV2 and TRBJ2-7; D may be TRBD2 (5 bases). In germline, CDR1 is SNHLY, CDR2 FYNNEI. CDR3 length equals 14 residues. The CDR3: CASSVRVSAYEQYV. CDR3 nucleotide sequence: TGTGCCAGTAGTGTGAGGGTATCGGCCTACGAGCAGTACGTC.

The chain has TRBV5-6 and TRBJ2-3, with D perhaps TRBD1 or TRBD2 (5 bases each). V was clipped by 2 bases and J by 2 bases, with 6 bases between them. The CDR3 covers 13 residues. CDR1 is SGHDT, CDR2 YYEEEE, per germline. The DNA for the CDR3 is TGTGCCAGCAGCTTTGGGACCACAGATACGCAGTATTTT. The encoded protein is CASSFGTTDTQYF.

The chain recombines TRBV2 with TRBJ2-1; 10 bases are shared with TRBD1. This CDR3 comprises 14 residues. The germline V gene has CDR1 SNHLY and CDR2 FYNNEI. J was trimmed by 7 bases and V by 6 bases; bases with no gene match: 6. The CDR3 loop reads CASRGTGARNEQFF. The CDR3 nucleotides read TGTGCCAGCAGGGGGACAGGGGCACGAAATGAGCAGTTCTTC.

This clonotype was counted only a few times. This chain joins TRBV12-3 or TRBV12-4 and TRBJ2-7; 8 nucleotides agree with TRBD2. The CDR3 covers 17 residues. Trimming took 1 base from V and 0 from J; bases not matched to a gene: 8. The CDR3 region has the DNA TGTGCCAGCAGTTTAGGTGTAAGTGCGGGAGGCTCCTACGAGCAGTACTTC. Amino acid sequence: CASSLGVSAGGSYEQYF.

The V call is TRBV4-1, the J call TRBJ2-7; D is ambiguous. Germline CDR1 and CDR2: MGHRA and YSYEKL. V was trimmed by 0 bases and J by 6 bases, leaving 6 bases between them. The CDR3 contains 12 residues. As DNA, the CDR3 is TGCGCCAGCAGCCAAGATAGGTCCGAGCAGTACTTC. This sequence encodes CASSQDRSEQYF.

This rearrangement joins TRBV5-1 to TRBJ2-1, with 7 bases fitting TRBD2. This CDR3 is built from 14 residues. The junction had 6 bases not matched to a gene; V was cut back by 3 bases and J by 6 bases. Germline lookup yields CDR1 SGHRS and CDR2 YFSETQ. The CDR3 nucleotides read TGCGCCAGCAGCTCCGAGGGAGGGCCCAATGAGCAGTTCTTC. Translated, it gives CASSSEGGPNEQFF.

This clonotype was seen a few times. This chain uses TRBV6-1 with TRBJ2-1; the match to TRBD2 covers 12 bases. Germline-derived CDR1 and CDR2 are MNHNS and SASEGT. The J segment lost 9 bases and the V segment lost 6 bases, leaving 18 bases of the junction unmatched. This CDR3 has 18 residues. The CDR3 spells CASSAPTSGSRGGVEQFF. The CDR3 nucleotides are TGTGCCAGCAGCGCACCGACTAGCGGGAGCCGAGGGGGGGTTGAGCAGTTCTTC.

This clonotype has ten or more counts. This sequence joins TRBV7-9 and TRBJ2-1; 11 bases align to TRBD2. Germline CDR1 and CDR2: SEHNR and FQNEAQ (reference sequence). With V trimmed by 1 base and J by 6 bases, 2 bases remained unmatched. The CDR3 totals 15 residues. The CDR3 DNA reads TGTGCCAGCAGCTTAGGTAGCGGGAGGGCCAATGAGCAGTTCTTC. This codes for CASSLGSGRANEQFF.

In nucleotides, the CDR3 is TGTGCCAGCAGTTTTCAGGGAGCGGGGCGGAGCTCCTACAATGAGCAGTTCTTC. It yields the protein CASSFQGAGRSSYNEQFF. V gene TRBV12-3 or TRBV12-4 combines with J gene TRBJ2-1; the match to TRBD2 covers 7 bases. This CDR3 has 18 amino acids. V gave up 3 bases and J gave up 0 bases; unmatched junction bases: 11.

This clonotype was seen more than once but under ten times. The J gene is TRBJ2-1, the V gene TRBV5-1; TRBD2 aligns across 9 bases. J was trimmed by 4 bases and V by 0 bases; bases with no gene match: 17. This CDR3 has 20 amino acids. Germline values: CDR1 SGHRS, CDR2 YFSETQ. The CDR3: CASSLDSKFLGLAIYNEQFF. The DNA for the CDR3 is TGCGCCAGCAGCTTGGACTCTAAATTTCTTGGACTAGCGATATACAATGAGCAGTTCTTC.

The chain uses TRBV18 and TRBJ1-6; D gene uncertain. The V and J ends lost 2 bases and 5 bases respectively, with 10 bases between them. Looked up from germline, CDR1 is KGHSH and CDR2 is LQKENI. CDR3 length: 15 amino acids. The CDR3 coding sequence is TGTGCCAGCTCACCAGGCGGGCAGCATAATTCACCCCTCCACTTT. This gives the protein CASSPGGQHNSPLHF. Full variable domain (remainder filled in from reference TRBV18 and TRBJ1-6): NAGVMQNPRHLVRRRGQEARLRCSPMKGHSHVYWYRQLPEEGLKFMVYLQKENIIDESGMPKERFSAEFPKEGPSILRIQQVVRGDSAAYFCASSPGGQHNSPLHFGNGTRLTVT.

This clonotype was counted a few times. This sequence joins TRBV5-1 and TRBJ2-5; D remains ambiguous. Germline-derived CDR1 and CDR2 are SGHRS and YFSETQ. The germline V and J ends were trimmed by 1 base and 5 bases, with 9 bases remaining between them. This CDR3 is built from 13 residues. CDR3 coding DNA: TGCGCCAGCAGCTTGAGCTTTTGGGAGACCCAGTACTTC. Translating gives CASSLSFWETQYF. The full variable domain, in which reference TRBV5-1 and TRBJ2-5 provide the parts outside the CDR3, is KAGVTQTPRYLIKTRGQQVTLSCSPISGHRSVSWYQQTPGQGLQFLFEYFSETQRNKGNFPGRFSGRQFSNSRSEMNVSTLELGDSALYLCASSLSFWETQYFGPGTRLLVL.

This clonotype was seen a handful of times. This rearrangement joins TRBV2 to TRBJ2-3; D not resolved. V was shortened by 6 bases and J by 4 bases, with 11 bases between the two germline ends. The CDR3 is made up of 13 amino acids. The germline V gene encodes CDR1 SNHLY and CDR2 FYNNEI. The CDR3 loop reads CASRDGWADTQYF. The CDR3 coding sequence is TGTGCCAGCAGGGACGGGTGGGCAGATACGCAGTATTTT.

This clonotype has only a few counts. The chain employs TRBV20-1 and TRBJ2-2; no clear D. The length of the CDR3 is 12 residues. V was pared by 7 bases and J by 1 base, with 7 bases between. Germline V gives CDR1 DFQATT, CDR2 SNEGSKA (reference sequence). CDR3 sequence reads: CSGTVNTGELFF. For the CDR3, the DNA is TGCAGTGGGACGGTGAACACCGGGGAGCTGTTTTTT.

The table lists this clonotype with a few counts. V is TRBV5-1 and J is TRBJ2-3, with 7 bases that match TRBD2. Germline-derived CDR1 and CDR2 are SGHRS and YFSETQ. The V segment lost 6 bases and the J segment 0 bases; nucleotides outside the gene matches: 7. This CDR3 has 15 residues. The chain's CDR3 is CASKIGTISTDTQYF. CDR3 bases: TGCGCCAGCAAGATAGGGACTATCAGCACAGATACGCAGTATTTT. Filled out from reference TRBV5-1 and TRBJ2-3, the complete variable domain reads KAGVTQTPRYLIKTRGQQVTLSCSPISGHRSVSWYQQTPGQGLQFLFEYFSETQRNKGNFPGRFSGRQFSNSRSEMNVSTLELGDSALYLCASKIGTISTDTQYFGPGTRLTVL.

The CDR3 loop is CASSPGPGIRNTGELFF. In DNA, the CDR3 is TGCGCCAGCAGCCCTGGACCCGGGATACGAAACACCGGGGAGCTGTTTTTT. The genes are TRBV5-1 and TRBJ2-2, with a tentative D call TRBD2 (5 bases). The CDR3 is 17 amino acids. The V gene lost 4 bases and the J gene lost 2 bases, with 18 bases spanning the gap. Germline CDR1 reads SGHRS; CDR2 reads YFSETQ.

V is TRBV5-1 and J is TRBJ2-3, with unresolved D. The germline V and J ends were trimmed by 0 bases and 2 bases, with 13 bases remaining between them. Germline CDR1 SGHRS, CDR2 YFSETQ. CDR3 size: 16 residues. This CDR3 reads CASSLALDSSTDTQYF. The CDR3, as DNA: TGCGCCAGCAGCTTGGCTCTCGACTCCTCCACAGATACGCAGTATTTT.

Here the CDR3 DNA reads TGTGCCAGCAGTTTATCGGGCAGGGGGCTACACGAGCAGTACTTC. It translates to CASSLSGRGLHEQYF. The rearrangement joins TRBV12-3 or TRBV12-4 to TRBJ2-7, with 8 bases identical to TRBD1. V lost 2 bases to trimming and J lost 5 bases; unmatched junction nucleotides: 8. This CDR3 contains 15 residues.